This T cell receptor (beta chain) was sequenced during a study of B cell selection in AIRE deficiency. The study, taken as a whole, reports: About 30.6% of healthy-donor shared Treg TCRbeta sequences appeared in patient Tconv cells. Shorter CDR3s marked shared Treg sequences, biased toward few non-templated insertions.

Repertoires were generated with immunoSEQ multiplex PCR, while TCRdb's copy carries only in-frame clones and drops some. The sample shows about 22,000 clones, about 94% of them seen only once. To note about this clone: Its antigen is as yet unknown.

Regulatory T cells were sorted as CD4+CD25hiCD127low/negative. The germline gives CDR1 SEHNR, CDR2 FQNEAQ (reference sequence). The CDR3 length is 13 residues. V shed 5 bases and J shed 3 bases, with 7 bases lying between them. The chain is built from TRBV7-9 and TRBJ2-2; D not resolved. The specimen was Tregs sorted from PBMCs. The sequence derives from a human donor with AIRE deficiency. CDR3 loop: CASSLSYTGELFF. CDR3 nucleotide sequence: TGTGCCAGCAGCCTCAGCTACACCGGGGAGCTGTTTTTT. The variable domain in full, completed from reference TRBV7-9 and TRBJ2-2, reads DTGVSQNPRHKITKRGQNVTFRCDPISEHNRLYWYRQTLGQGPEFLTYFQNEAQLEKSRLLSDRFSAERPKGSFSTLEIQRTEQGDSAMYLCASSLSYTGELFFGEGSRLTVL.